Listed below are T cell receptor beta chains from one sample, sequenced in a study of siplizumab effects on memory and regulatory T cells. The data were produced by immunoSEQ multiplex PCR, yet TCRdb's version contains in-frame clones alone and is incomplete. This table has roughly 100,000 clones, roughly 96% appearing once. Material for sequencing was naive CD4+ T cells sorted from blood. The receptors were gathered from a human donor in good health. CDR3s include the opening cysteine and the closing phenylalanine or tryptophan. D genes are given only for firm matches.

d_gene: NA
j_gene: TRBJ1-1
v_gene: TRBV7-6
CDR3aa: CASSLGSRVNTEAFF
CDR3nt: TGTGCCAGCAGCTTAGGATCCAGGGTGAACACTGAAGCTTTCTTT

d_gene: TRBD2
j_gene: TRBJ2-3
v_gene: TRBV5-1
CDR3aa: CASSLSGGADTQYF
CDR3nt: TGCGCCAGCAGCTTATCGGGGGGAGCAGATACGCAGTATTTT

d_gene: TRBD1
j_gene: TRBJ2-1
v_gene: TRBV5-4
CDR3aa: CASSPAGTGRWNEQFF
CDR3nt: TGTGCCAGCAGCCCAGCCGGGACAGGGAGGTGGAATGAGCAGTTCTTC

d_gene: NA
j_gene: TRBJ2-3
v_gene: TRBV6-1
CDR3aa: CASRDGSTDTQYF
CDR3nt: TGTGCCAGCAGAGACGGTAGCACAGATACGCAGTATTTT

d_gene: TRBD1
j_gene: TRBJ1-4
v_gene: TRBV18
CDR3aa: CASSPTGQVAKLFF
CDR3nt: TGTGCCAGCTCACCTACCGGACAGGTAGCAAAACTGTTTTTT

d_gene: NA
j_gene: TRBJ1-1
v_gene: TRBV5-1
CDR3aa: CASSLVSDRTEAFF
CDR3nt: TGCGCCAGCAGCTTGGTGTCGGACCGGACTGAAGCTTTCTTT

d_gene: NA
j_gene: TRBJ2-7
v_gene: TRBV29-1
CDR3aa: CSADRGGYEQYF
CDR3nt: TGCAGCGCTGACCGAGGGGGCTACGAGCAGTACTTC

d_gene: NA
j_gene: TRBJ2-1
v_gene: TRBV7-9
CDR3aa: CASSHVPRDHNEQFF
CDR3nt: TGTGCCAGCAGCCATGTCCCCAGGGATCACAATGAGCAGTTCTTC

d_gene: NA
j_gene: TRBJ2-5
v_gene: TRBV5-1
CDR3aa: CASSLVLSQARRETQYF
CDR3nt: TGCGCCAGCAGCTTGGTGTTATCGCAGGCAAGGAGGGAGACCCAGTACTTC

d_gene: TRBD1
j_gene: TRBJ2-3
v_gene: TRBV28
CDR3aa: CAATQGNRGADTQYF
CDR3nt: TGTGCCGCGACTCAAGGTAACAGGGGCGCGGATACGCAGTATTTT

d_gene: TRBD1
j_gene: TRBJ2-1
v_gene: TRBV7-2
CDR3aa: CASSHSPGTGFEQFF
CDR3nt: TGTGCCAGCAGCCATTCCCCAGGGACAGGGTTTGAGCAGTTCTTC

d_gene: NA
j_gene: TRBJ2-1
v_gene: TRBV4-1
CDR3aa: CASSQERGPYNEQFF
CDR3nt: TGCGCCAGCAGCCAAGAGCGGGGGCCCTACAATGAGCAGTTCTTC

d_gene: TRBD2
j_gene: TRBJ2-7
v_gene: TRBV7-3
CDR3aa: CASSFEAGGVWEQYF
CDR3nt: TGTGCCAGCAGCTTTGAAGCGGGGGGTGTATGGGAGCAGTACTTC

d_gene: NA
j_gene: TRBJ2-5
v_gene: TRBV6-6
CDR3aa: CASSPLGFETQYF
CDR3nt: TGTGCCAGCAGCCCTCTAGGATTTGAGACCCAGTACTTC

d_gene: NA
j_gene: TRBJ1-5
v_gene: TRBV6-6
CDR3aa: CASSYTGRSNQPQHF
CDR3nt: TGTGCCAGCAGCTACACAGGGCGCAGCAATCAGCCCCAGCATTTT

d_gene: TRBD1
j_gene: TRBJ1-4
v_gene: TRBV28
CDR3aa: CASSPYRGLNEKLFF
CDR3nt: TGTGCCAGCAGTCCCTACAGGGGGCTAAATGAAAAACTGTTTTTT

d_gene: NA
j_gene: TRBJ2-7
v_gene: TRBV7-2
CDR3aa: CASSLVDGPGEQYF
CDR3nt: TGTGCCAGCAGCTTAGTAGATGGGCCCGGCGAGCAGTACTTC

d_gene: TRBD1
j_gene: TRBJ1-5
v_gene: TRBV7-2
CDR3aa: CASSLVGGGGNQPQHF
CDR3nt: TGTGCCAGCAGCTTAGTAGGAGGGGGCGGGAATCAGCCCCAGCATTTT

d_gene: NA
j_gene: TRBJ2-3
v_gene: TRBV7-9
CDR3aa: CASSGAGTQRDTQYF
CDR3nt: TGTGCCAGCAGCGGCGCCGGGACACAAAGAGATACGCAGTATTTT

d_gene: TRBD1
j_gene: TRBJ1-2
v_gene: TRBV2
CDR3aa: CASTGQGPNYGYTF
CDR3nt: TGTGCCAGCACCGGACAGGGTCCTAACTATGGCTACACCTTC

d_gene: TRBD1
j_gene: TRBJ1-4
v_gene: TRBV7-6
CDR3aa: CASSLTGERVEKLFF
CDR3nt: TGTGCCAGCAGCTTGACAGGGGAGCGGGTTGAAAAACTGTTTTTT

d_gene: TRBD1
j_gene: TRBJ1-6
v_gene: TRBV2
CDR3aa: CASSRQGKVYSPLHF
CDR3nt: TGTGCCAGCAGTAGACAGGGGAAAGTTTATTCACCCCTCCACTTT

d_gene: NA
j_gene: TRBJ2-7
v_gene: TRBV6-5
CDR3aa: CASSSQGLSFYEQYF
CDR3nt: TGTGCCAGCAGTTCCCAAGGACTCTCCTTCTACGAGCAGTACTTC

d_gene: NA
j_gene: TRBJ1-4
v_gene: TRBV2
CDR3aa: CASSEAEEANEKLFF
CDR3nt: TGTGCCAGCAGTGAAGCGGAAGAGGCTAATGAAAAACTGTTTTTT